These 18 T cell receptor beta chains came from one sample sequenced in a study of Ad26.COV2.S vaccination and SARS-CoV-2 variants. Treatment in this sample: about 20 received Ad26.COV2.S at low or high dose, single or two shots; roughly five received placebo; per-sample allocation not given. Sampling took place 63 days after the first vaccine or placebo injection. Generated by immunoSEQ multiplex PCR, the TCRdb table keeps only in-frame clones and is missing some. The sample shows 350,000 to 500,000 clones, 90% of them seen only once. Source: peripheral blood, taken in a trial of Ad26.COV2.S vaccine versus placebo. The receptors originated from a person aged 18-60 years who received the Ad26.COV2.S COVID-19 vaccine or a placebo.

This rearrangement joins TRBV5-1 to TRBJ1-4; 11 bases fit TRBD1. The CDR3 sequence is 15 residues long. Germline values: CDR1 SGHRS, CDR2 YFSETQ. The junction had 4 bases not matched to a gene; V was cut back by 1 base and J by 8 bases. CDR3 sequence: CASSLRGQGAEKLFF. CDR3 nucleotide sequence: TGCGCCAGCAGCTTGAGAGGACAGGGGGCCGAAAAACTGTTTTTT.

This chain connects TRBV23-1 to TRBJ1-3; D gene unclear. TRBV23-1 counts as an open reading frame of uncertain function. V lost 2 bases, J lost 0 bases, and 8 bases lay in between. The CDR3 is made up of 15 amino acids. CDR3 region: CASSQVESSGNTIYF. The CDR3 DNA reads as TGCGCCAGCAGTCAAGTCGAGAGCTCTGGAAACACCATATATTTT.

The J gene is TRBJ1-3, the V gene TRBV7-8; 7 bases fit TRBD1. The CDR3 contains 16 residues. Per germline, CDR1 SGHVS and CDR2 FQNEAQ. V shed 2 bases and J 4 bases; nucleotides not matched to a gene: 8. The DNA for the CDR3 is TGTGCCAGCAGCTTAACCGGGACAGTAGCCGGAAACACCATATATTTT. It is translated as CASSLTGTVAGNTIYF.

The chain carries TRBV9 and TRBJ2-3; 7 bases are shared with TRBD2. The CDR3 covers 17 residues. V trimming: 0 bases; J trimming: 0 bases; junction bases outside the gene matches: 7. Germline V gene sequence: CDR1 SGDLS, CDR2 YYNGEE. This CDR3 reads CASSVAQAGRSTDTQYF. As DNA, the CDR3 is TGTGCCAGCAGCGTAGCTCAAGCGGGACGTAGCACAGATACGCAGTATTTT. Filled out from reference TRBV9 and TRBJ2-3, the complete variable domain reads DSGVTQTPKHLITATGQRVTLRCSPRSGDLSVYWYQQSLDQGLQFLIQYYNGEERAKGNILERFSAQQFPDLHSELNLSSLELGDSALYFCASSVAQAGRSTDTQYFGPGTRLTVL.

The count of this clone is one. The chain couples TRBV24-1 to TRBJ2-1, with TRBD2 matching 11 bases. Per the germline V gene, CDR1 is KGHDR and CDR2 is SFDVKD. The V segment lost 4 bases and the J segment 7 bases; nucleotides outside the gene matches: 8. This CDR3 contains 16 residues. The CDR3 reads CATSEKTSGKGNEQFF. In DNA form, the CDR3 reads TGTGCCACCAGTGAGAAGACTAGCGGGAAGGGGAATGAGCAGTTCTTC.

This chain links TRBV7-9 with TRBJ2-5; D gene uncertain. Trimming removed 1 base at V and 3 bases at J, with 12 bases between. Germline-derived CDR1 and CDR2 are SEHNR and FQNEAQ (reference sequence). This CDR3 contains 15 residues. The CDR3 here is CASSLGVLGKETQYF. In DNA, the CDR3 is TGTGCCAGCAGCTTAGGGGTGCTAGGGAAAGAGACCCAGTACTTC.

This chain connects TRBV14 to TRBJ2-1; D is unclear. The V gene's germline CDR1 is SGHDN and CDR2 FVKESK. The CDR3 has 13 residues. Trimming stripped 4 bases from V and 9 bases from J, with 13 bases between. CDR3 protein: CASSPRLVGEQFF. The CDR3 DNA reads as TGTGCCAGCAGCCCGCGCCTCGTGGGTGAGCAGTTCTTC.

The rearrangement links TRBV27 to TRBJ1-4, with D uncertain. Trimming pared 7 bases from V and 6 bases from J, leaving 15 bases between. Germline lookup yields CDR1 MNHEY and CDR2 SMNVEV (reference sequence). The CDR3 totals 14 residues. DNA of the CDR3: TGTGCCAGCACCACTACAAGATCCCATGAAAAACTGTTTTTT. It encodes CASTTTRSHEKLFF.

This rearrangement joins TRBV19 to TRBJ1-5, with D hard to call. Germline lookup yields CDR1 LNHDA and CDR2 SQIVND (reference sequence). The CDR3 totals 15 residues. Trimming left V 0 bases short and J 1 base short, with 7 bases between. The CDR3 protein is CASSIDLWSNQPQHF. CDR3 DNA sequence: TGTGCCAGTAGTATAGATCTATGGAGCAATCAGCCCCAGCATTTT.

J is TRBJ2-1 and V is TRBV29-1; 10 nucleotides line up with TRBD1. This CDR3 is 15 amino acids long. The germline CDR1 and CDR2 sequences are SQVTM and ANQGSEA. Trimming took 4 bases from V and 6 from J; bases not matched to a gene: 9. In nucleotides, the CDR3 is TGCAGCGTTGGGGGGAGGGACAGGGGAGGCAATGAGCAGTTCTTC. Translated: CSVGGRDRGGNEQFF.

The CDR3 spells CASSYSGGANQPQHF. The CDR3 nucleotides are TGTGCCAGCAGTTACTCGGGAGGAGCCAATCAGCCCCAGCATTTT. The chain recombines TRBV6-5 with TRBJ1-5; unclear D gene. Per germline, CDR1 MNHEY and CDR2 SVGAGI. This CDR3 region has 15 residues. Trimming took 0 bases from V and 3 from J, leaving 9 bases between them.

The V gene is TRBV9, the J gene TRBJ2-7; TRBD2 matches 9 bases. V lost 3 bases, J lost 4 bases, and 5 bases stayed unmatched. The V gene's germline CDR1 is SGDLS and CDR2 YYNGEE. This CDR3 is built from 14 residues. CDR3 DNA sequence: TGTGCCAGCAGCGCTAGCGGGATCGGGTACGAGCAGTACTTC. It specifies CASSASGIGYEQYF.

V usage is TRBV19 and J usage is TRBJ1-5, with TRBD1 as a possible D gene (6 bases). The CDR3 totals 16 residues. V lost 5 bases, J lost 0 bases, and 14 bases lay in between. The germline V gene encodes CDR1 LNHDA and CDR2 SQIVND (reference sequence). The CDR3 here is CASSPLGHNSNQPQHF. The CDR3 DNA sequence: TGTGCCAGTAGTCCCTTGGGACACAATAGCAATCAGCCCCAGCATTTT. The full variable domain, with the rest looked up from reference TRBV19 and TRBJ1-5, is DGGITQSPKYLFRKEGQNVTLSCEQNLNHDAMYWYRQDPGQGLRLIYYSQIVNDFQKGDIAEGYSVSREKKESFPLTVTSAQKNPTAFYLCASSPLGHNSNQPQHFGDGTRLSIL.

This clone was picked up one time. The V and J genes are TRBV6-6 and TRBJ1-4, with D uncertain. Germline V gene lookup returns CDR1 MNHNY and CDR2 SVGAGI (reference sequence). The CDR3 covers 13 residues. With 9 bases removed from V and 7 bases from J, the gap between germline ends came to 15 bases. CDR3 sequence: CASFRPEGEKLFF. The CDR3, as DNA: TGTGCCAGTTTCCGTCCAGAAGGTGAAAAACTGTTTTTT.

The chain uses TRBV13 and TRBJ2-5, with D perhaps TRBD2 (6 bases). The germline CDR1 and CDR2 sequences are PRHDT and FYEKMQ (reference sequence). The CDR3 runs 14 residues. With 1 base removed from V and 4 bases from J, the gap between germline ends came to 10 bases. CDR3 loop: CASSLDAGTETQYF. The CDR3, as DNA: TGTGCCAGCAGCTTAGATGCGGGGACAGAGACCCAGTACTTC.

The CDR3 loop is CASSELSGTGGSPLHF. The CDR3 coding sequence is TGTGCCAGCAGCGAATTGTCCGGGACAGGGGGTTCACCCCTCCACTTT. The rearrangement uses TRBV5-4 and TRBJ1-6; 11 positions match TRBD1. Germline V gives CDR1 SGHNT, CDR2 YYREEE (reference sequence). Unmatched junction bases numbered 9, after V lost 4 bases and J lost 9 bases. The CDR3 totals 16 residues. The complete variable domain, with remaining parts taken from reference TRBV5-4 and TRBJ1-6, reads ETGVTQSPTHLIKTRGQQVTLRCSSQSGHNTVSWYQQALGQGPQFIFQYYREEENGRGNFPPRFSGLQFPNYSSELNVNALELDDSALYLCASSELSGTGGSPLHFGNGTRLTVT.

This chain uses TRBV7-8 with TRBJ2-7; 8 positions match TRBD2. From germline, CDR1 is SGHVS and CDR2 FQNEAQ. This CDR3 is built from 18 residues. V shed 5 bases, J shed 4 bases, and the junction held 19 bases outside the gene matches. CDR3 nucleotide sequence: TGTGCCAGCAGCCCCGGGACTAGTCCTTATTTGGTCGGTTACGAGCAGTACTTC. Translation: CASSPGTSPYLVGYEQYF.

This clone has only one observation. The chain employs TRBV28 and TRBJ2-3, with 7 bases fitting TRBD2. This CDR3 has 15 residues. Looked up from germline, CDR1 is MDHEN and CDR2 is SYDVKM. V shed 6 bases and J 0 bases; nucleotides not matched to a gene: 6. The CDR3 is CASRPPSGSTDTQYF. CDR3 coding DNA: TGTGCCAGCAGGCCGCCTAGCGGTAGCACAGATACGCAGTATTTT. The full variable domain, rest sourced from reference TRBV28 and TRBJ2-3, is DVKVTQSSRYLVKRTGEKVFLECVQDMDHENMFWYRQDPGLGLRLIYFSYDVKMKEKGDIPEGYSVSREKKERFSLILESASTNQTSMYLCASRPPSGSTDTQYFGPGTRLTVL.